This TCR beta chain emerged from a study of T-cell reconstitution after alpha-beta-depleted transplantation in children. Notes on the study in general: Surviving recipient T cells and thymic progenitors underlay high day-60 TCRbeta diversity in some patients. It was reported that alpha-beta T cells came from several hundred expanded graft clones (about two months after transplant). Most T-cell counts and diversity one year after the transplant came from T cells that were newly produced.

Trimming pared 4 bases from V and 4 bases from J, leaving 11 bases between. The germline V gene encodes CDR1 SGHRS and CDR2 YFSETQ. The CDR3 spans 13 residues. This clonotype came up many times. What it binds is unknown. Library preparation (for TCRbeta) was performed with unique molecular identifiers. Via MiXCR, TCRdb re-called the PCR reads, giving one row per CDR3 protein. The sample includes approximately 200,000 distinct CDR3 sequences, approximately 6% of them seen just once. This receptor was obtained from a girl under two years old with combined immunodeficiency, due to receive a stem cell transplant. Material: PBMCs, obtained before TCRalphabeta/CD19-depleted stem cell transplant. J is TRBJ1-1 and V is TRBV5-1, with D hard to call. CDR3: CASSGGWATEAFF. The CDR3 DNA is TGCGCCAGCAGCGGAGGGTGGGCCACTGAAGCTTTCTTT.